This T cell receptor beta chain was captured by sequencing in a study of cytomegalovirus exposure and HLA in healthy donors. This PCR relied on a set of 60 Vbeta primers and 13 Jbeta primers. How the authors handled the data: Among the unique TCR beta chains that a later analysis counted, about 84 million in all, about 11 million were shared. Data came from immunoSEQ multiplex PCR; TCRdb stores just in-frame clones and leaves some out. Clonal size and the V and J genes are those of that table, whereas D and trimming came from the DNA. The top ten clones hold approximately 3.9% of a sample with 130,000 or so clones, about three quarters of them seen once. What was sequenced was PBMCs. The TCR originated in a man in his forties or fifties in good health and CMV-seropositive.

This CDR3 reads CSVSQGATEAFF. CDR3 sequence (DNA): TGCAGCGTTTCACAGGGGGCGACTGAAGCTTTCTTT. V is TRBV29-1 and J is TRBJ1-1, with TRBD1 identical over 9 bases. The V gene end was trimmed by 5 bases and the J gene end by 5 bases; junction bases not matched to a gene: 3. This CDR3 is built from 12 residues. Germline V lookup: CDR1 SQVTM, CDR2 ANQGSEA.